The clone carrying this TCR beta chain occurred a few times. Its matching antigen is unknown. Amplification of TCR beta CDR3 regions used RNA as the template. When the TCR CDR3 underwent first-round RT-PCR, the HTBI primer set was used. MiXCR, run by TCRdb on the multiplex PCR reads, gives a single entry per CDR3 protein. Of roughly 700,000 distinct CDR3 sequences in the sample, about 14% were seen once. This entry comes from a study of T cells in Graves' hyperthyroidism and ophthalmopathy. General study results and limits: In blood, most of the thyroid clonotypes expanded above 0.001 were also present.

Trimming cost V 4 bases and J 5 bases, with 14 bases left between them. Germline values: CDR1 MNHEY, CDR2 SMNVEV (reference sequence). This CDR3 is 14 amino acids long. Clinical symptoms, serum thyroxine, TRAb, thyroid ultrasound and orbital computed tomography established diagnosis. Source material: blood. This clonotype originated in a woman in her late teens or twenties with Graves' hyperthyroidism. This chain links TRBV27 with TRBJ2-5, with a possible D match to TRBD1 (6 bases). This CDR3 reads CASSWRGGSETQYF. CDR3 in DNA: TGTGCCAGCAGTTGGAGAGGGGGATCGGAGACCCAGTACTTC.